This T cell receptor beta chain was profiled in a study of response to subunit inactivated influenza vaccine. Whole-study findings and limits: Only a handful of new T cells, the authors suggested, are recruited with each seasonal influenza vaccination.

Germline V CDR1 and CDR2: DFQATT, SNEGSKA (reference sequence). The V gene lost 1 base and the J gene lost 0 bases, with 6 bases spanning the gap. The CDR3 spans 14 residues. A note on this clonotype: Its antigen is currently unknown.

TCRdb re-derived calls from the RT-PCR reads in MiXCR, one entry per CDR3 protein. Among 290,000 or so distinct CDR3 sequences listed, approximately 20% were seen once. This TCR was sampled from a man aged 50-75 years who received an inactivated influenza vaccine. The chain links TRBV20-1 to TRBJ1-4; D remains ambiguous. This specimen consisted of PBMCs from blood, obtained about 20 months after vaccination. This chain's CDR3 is CSARGTATNEKLFF. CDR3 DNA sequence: TGCAGTGCTAGAGGGACGGCAACTAATGAAAAACTGTTTTTT.